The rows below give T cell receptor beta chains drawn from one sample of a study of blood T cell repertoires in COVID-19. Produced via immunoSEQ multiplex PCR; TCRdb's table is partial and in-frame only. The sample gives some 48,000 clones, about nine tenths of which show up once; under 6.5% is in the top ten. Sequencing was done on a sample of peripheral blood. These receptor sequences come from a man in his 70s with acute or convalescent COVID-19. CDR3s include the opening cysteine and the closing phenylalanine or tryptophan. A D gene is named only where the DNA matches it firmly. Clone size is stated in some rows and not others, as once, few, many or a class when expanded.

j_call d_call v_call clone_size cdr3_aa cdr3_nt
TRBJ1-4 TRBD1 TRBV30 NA CAWSVQGTVSSYNEKLFF TGTGCCTGGAGTGTACAGGGGACAGTTAGTTCATATAATGAAAAACTGTTTTTT
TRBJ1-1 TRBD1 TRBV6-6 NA CASRYRDSNTEAFF TGTGCCAGCAGATATCGGGACAGCAACACTGAAGCTTTCTTT
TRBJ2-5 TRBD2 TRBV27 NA CASSFGRPGLGTHSETQYF TGTGCCAGCAGCTTTGGCCGGCCGGGACTAGGTACGCATTCGGAGACCCAGTACTTC
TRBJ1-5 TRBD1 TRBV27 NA CASSLNRGSNQPQHF TGTGCCAGCAGTTTGAACAGGGGGAGCAATCAGCCCCAGCATTTT
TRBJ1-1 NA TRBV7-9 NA CASSQGSGVNTEAFF TGTGCCAGCAGCCAAGGGAGCGGAGTGAACACTGAAGCTTTCTTT
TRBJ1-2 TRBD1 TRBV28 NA CASSQTGRTGGYTF TGTGCCAGCAGTCAGACAGGGAGAACTGGTGGCTACACCTTC
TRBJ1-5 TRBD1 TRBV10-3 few CAISRTGDHNQPQHF TGTGCCATCAGCCGGACAGGGGATCACAATCAGCCCCAGCATTTT
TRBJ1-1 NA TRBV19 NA CASSDRQNTEAFF TGTGCCAGCAGTGACAGGCAAAACACTGAAGCTTTCTTT
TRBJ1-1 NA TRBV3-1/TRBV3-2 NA CASSQMETGNTEAFF TGTGCCAGCAGTCAAATGGAGACGGGGAACACTGAAGCTTTCTTT
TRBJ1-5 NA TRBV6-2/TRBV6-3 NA CASSYVTGRIGNQPQHF TGTGCCAGCAGTTATGTGACAGGAAGGATCGGCAATCAGCCCCAGCATTTT
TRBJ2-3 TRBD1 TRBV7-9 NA CASSLGTGTTTDTQYF TGTGCCAGCAGCTTAGGGACAGGGACGACCACAGATACGCAGTATTTT
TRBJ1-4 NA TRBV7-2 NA CASSLAGGANEKLFF TGTGCCAGCAGCTTAGCCGGGGGTGCAAATGAAAAACTGTTTTTT
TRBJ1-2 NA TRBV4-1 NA CASSQQGQGLGYTF TGCGCCAGCAGCCAACAAGGGCAGGGACTTGGCTACACCTTC
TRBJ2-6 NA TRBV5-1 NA CASKAGTGANVLTF TGCGCCAGCAAGGCGGGCACTGGGGCCAACGTCCTGACTTTC
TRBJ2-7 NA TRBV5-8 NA CASSLAGGTYEQYF TGTGCCAGCAGCTTGGCCGGAGGGACCTACGAGCAGTACTTC
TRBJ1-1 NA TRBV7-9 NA CASSLPGSGEAFF TGTGCCAGCAGCTTACCGGGGTCGGGTGAAGCTTTCTTT
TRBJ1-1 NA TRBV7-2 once CASSPPGFGTEAFF TGTGCCAGCAGTCCTCCAGGGTTTGGGACTGAAGCTTTCTTT
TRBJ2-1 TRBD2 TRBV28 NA CASSTSGTSGVNEQFF TGTGCCAGCAGTACATCCGGGACTAGCGGGGTCAATGAGCAGTTCTTC
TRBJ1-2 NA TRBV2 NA CASSEPVAGAGYTF TGTGCCAGCAGTGAACCGGTGGCAGGGGCTGGCTACACCTTC
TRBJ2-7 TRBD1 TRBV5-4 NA CASSRGGQGASYEQYF TGTGCCAGCAGCCGTGGGGGACAGGGGGCTTCCTACGAGCAGTACTTC
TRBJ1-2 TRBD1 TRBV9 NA CASSVAPGQVNYGYTF TGTGCCAGCAGCGTAGCTCCCGGACAGGTGAACTATGGCTACACCTTC
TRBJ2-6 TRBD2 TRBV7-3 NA CASSPRAAGGQLGANVLTF TGTGCCAGCAGCCCCCGGGCAGCGGGGGGTCAGTTAGGGGCCAACGTCCTGACTTTC
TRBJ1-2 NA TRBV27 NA CASSFRQGSTYGYTF TGTGCCAGCAGTTTCAGGCAGGGGAGCACCTATGGCTACACCTTC
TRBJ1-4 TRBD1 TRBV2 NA CASSPPAGGYKTNEKLFF TGTGCCAGCAGCCCTCCGGCAGGGGGATACAAGACTAATGAAAAACTGTTTTTT
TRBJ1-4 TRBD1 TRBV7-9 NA CASSLAGTAEKLFF TGTGCCAGCAGCTTAGCCGGGACAGCCGAAAAACTGTTTTTT
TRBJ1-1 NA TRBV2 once CASSDPELAGINTEAFF TGTGCCAGCAGTGACCCCGAGTTGGCGGGAATAAACACTGAAGCTTTCTTT
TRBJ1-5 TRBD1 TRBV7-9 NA CASSPGQGANNQPQHF TGTGCCAGCAGCCCAGGACAGGGGGCTAACAATCAGCCCCAGCATTTT
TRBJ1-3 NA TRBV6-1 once CASSETGGTGNTIYF TGTGCCAGCAGTGAAACGGGAGGGACTGGAAACACCATATATTTT
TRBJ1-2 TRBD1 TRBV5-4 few CASSLGTGNVPRTDYTF TGTGCCAGCAGCTTGGGGACAGGGAATGTCCCCCGCACTGACTACACCTTC
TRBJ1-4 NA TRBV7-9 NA CASSLVREGEKLFF TGTGCCAGCAGCTTAGTTCGCGAGGGTGAAAAACTGTTTTTT
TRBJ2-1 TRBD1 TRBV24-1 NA CATSGEFRDSTYNEQFF TGTGCCACCAGTGGGGAATTCCGGGACAGCACCTACAATGAGCAGTTCTTC
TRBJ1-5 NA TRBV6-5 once CASSPTSGGNQPQHF TGTGCCAGCAGTCCGACCTCCGGGGGCAATCAGCCCCAGCATTTT
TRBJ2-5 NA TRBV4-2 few CASSQDLMQETQYF TGTGCCAGCAGCCAAGATCTAATGCAAGAGACCCAGTACTTC